A single sample is the source of the 18 T cell receptor beta chains below, sequenced in a study of blood T cells in healthy people across ages. Together with a sample-barcoded 5' primer, a J-beta primer mix was included in a second PCR lasting about 7 to 12 cycles. TCRdb redid the calling of the 5' RACE reads with MiXCR, one entry per CDR3 protein. In the table there are some 750,000 distinct CDR3 sequences, around a fifth of which are singletons. The sequencing input was blood. The receptors shown here come from a man between 65 and 80 years old in good health.

This clonotype has a handful of counts. V is TRBV6-5 and J is TRBJ2-3; D not resolved. Germline V CDR1 and CDR2: MNHEY, SVGAGI. V dropped 7 bases and J dropped 4 bases, with 15 bases sitting between them. This CDR3 spans 14 amino acids. DNA for the CDR3: TGTGCCAGCATGTTACGCCCTGGGGCAGATACGCAGTATTTT. This sequence encodes CASMLRPGADTQYF.

This clonotype was seen ten or more times. The chain carries TRBV11-2 and TRBJ2-1; 8 nucleotides line up with TRBD2. The CDR3 extends over 13 amino acids. Germline assignment: CDR1 SGHAT and CDR2 FQNNGV. Unmatched junction bases numbered 8, after V lost 6 bases and J lost 10 bases. The CDR3 coding sequence is TGTGCCAGCAGTGGGACTAGACGAGGGGAGCAGTTCTTC. Its translation is CASSGTRRGEQFF.

There are a few counts of this clonotype. J is TRBJ2-3 and V is TRBV12-3 or TRBV12-4, with 7 bases matching TRBD2. J was trimmed by 2 bases and V by 7 bases; bases with no gene match: 6. This CDR3 is built from 14 residues. The CDR3 sequence is CASIQAGPTDTQYF. The CDR3 DNA is TGTGCCAGCATCCAAGCGGGACCCACAGATACGCAGTATTTT.

This clonotype was counted between two and nine times. This rearrangement joins TRBV9 to TRBJ1-4, with no clear D. CDR1 SGDLS and CDR2 YYNGEE come from the germline V gene. This CDR3 has 14 residues. Trimming left V 0 bases short and J 0 bases short, with 3 bases between. CDR3: CASSVAPTNEKLFF. The DNA of the CDR3 is TGTGCCAGCAGCGTAGCCCCAACTAATGAAAAACTGTTTTTT.

V and J are TRBV6-5 and TRBJ1-1, with D tentatively TRBD1 (5 bases). V shed 1 base and J shed 0 bases, with 9 bases lying between them. Germline assignment: CDR1 MNHEY and CDR2 SVGAGI. The CDR3 extends over 15 amino acids. The CDR3 loop reads CASSYYLGVNTEAFF. In nucleotides, the CDR3 is TGTGCCAGCAGTTACTACCTGGGGGTGAACACTGAAGCTTTCTTT.

The gene calls are TRBV6-5 and TRBJ2-7; a possible D gene is TRBD2 (6 bases). Trimming cost V 5 bases and J 2 bases, with 13 bases left between them. This CDR3 has 14 amino acids. The V gene's germline CDR1 is MNHEY and CDR2 SVGAGI. CDR3 nucleotide sequence: TGTGCCAGCAGTGGGTTCGGCGGGACCTACGAGCAGTACTTC. It codes for CASSGFGGTYEQYF.

This clonotype was counted between two and nine times. V gene TRBV21-1 combines with J gene TRBJ1-5. TRBV21-1 is a pseudogene. This CDR3 has 17 amino acids. The CDR3 sequence: CASSRGEVGRRNQPQHF. DNA of the CDR3: TGTGCCAGCAGCCGAGGGGAGGTCGGGAGACGCAATCAGCCCCAGCATTTT.

Comments on this clonotype: A junction boundary mismatches the germline segment, possibly from a read error. V is TRBV15 and J is TRBJ1-2; no clear D. This CDR3 region has 15 residues. The germline gives CDR1 LNHNV, CDR2 YYDKDF (reference sequence). As DNA, the CDR3 is TGTGCCGCCAGCAGAGATCTCGGAGGGATATATGGCTACACCTTC. It yields the protein CAASRDLGGIYGYTF. The variable domain in full, with the rest retrieved from reference TRBV15 and TRBJ1-2, is DAMVIQNPRYQVTQFGKPVTLSCSQTLNHNVMYWYQQKSSQAPKLLFHYYDKDFNNEADTPDNFQSRRPNTSFCFLDIRSPGLGDTAMYLCAASRDLGGIYGYTFGSGTRLTVV.

V usage is TRBV9 and J usage is TRBJ1-6; 9 positions match TRBD1. Trimming took 4 bases from V and 7 from J; bases not matched to a gene: 6. CDR1 and CDR2 (germline): SGDLS, YYNGEE. This CDR3 region has 15 residues. The CDR3 sequence: CASSTHRGRNSPLHF. CDR3 coding DNA: TGTGCCAGCAGCACCCACAGGGGGCGGAATTCACCCCTCCACTTT.

This rearrangement joins TRBV5-1 to TRBJ2-5, with D perhaps being TRBD1 or TRBD2 (6 bases each). The CDR3 runs to 16 residues. The germline V gene encodes CDR1 SGHRS and CDR2 YFSETQ. V was shortened by 0 bases and J by 1 base, with 13 bases between the two germline ends. CDR3 sequence (DNA): TGCGCCAGCAGCTTGGCCCCGGGGGCCGTCCAAGAGACCCAGTACTTC. Residues: CASSLAPGAVQETQYF.

This chain links TRBV5-1 with TRBJ2-5; possibly TRBD2 for D (6 bases). The last part of the DNA fits TRBJ2-7 better; the J call may be wrong. Germline V gene data show CDR1 as SGHRS and CDR2 as YFSETQ. The CDR3 is 16 amino acids. CDR3 in amino acids: CASSLLAGSGSYEQYV. Here the CDR3 DNA reads TGCGCCAGCAGCTTGCTTGCCGGAAGCGGGTCCTACGAGCAGTACGTC.

V gene TRBV13 combines with J gene TRBJ2-3, with 11 bases aligning to TRBD1. V lost 5 bases to trimming and J lost 3 bases; unmatched junction nucleotides: 10. From germline, CDR1 is PRHDT and CDR2 FYEKMQ (reference sequence). The CDR3 is made up of 17 amino acids. CDR3 loop: CASSRSFGTGGTDTQYF. The CDR3 DNA reads as TGTGCCAGCAGCCGATCTTTCGGGACAGGGGGGACAGATACGCAGTATTTT.

Only a few counts were recorded for this clonotype. The V gene is TRBV20-1, the J gene TRBJ1-1, with 10 nucleotides matching TRBD1. The CDR3 is made up of 14 amino acids. Unmatched junction bases numbered 13, after V lost 7 bases and J lost 8 bases. Germline V gives CDR1 DFQATT, CDR2 SNEGSKA (reference sequence). The DNA for the CDR3 is TGCAGTGTCAACCTGGGACAGGGGAGTTTAGAAGCTTTCTTT. Translating gives CSVNLGQGSLEAFF.

The V call is TRBV2, the J call TRBJ2-6, with D perhaps TRBD1 (6 bases). The CDR3 runs 15 residues. Germline CDR1 SNHLY, CDR2 FYNNEI. Trimming left V 8 bases short and J 0 bases short, with 11 bases between. This chain's CDR3 is CASGSQGSGANVLTF. The CDR3 nucleotides are TGTGCCAGCGGATCACAGGGCTCTGGGGCCAACGTCCTGACTTTC.

This clonotype was detected only a few times. The rearrangement links TRBV7-2 to TRBJ2-1, with 8 nucleotides matching TRBD1. The CDR3 sequence is 14 residues long. The germline V gene encodes CDR1 SGHTA and CDR2 FQGNSA. V lost 4 bases to trimming and J lost 6 bases; unmatched junction nucleotides: 5. The chain's CDR3 is CASSWDRLGNEQFF. CDR3 DNA: TGTGCCAGCAGCTGGGACAGGTTGGGCAATGAGCAGTTCTTC. Filled out from reference TRBV7-2 and TRBJ2-1, the complete variable domain reads GAGVSQSPSNKVTEKGKDVELRCDPISGHTALYWYRQSLGQGLEFLIYFQGNSAPDKSGLPSDRFSAERTGGSVSTLTIQRTQQEDSAVYLCASSWDRLGNEQFFGPGTRLTVL.

Only a few counts were recorded for this clonotype. The chain combines TRBV28 with TRBJ1-2; the D gene is possibly TRBD1 (5 bases). CDR1 is MDHEN, CDR2 SYDVKM, per germline. V lost 7 bases, J lost 5 bases, and 17 bases lay in between. The CDR3 runs 14 residues. Here the CDR3 DNA reads TGTGCCAGCATCTTTTCGGGGGAGGGGTATGGCTACACCTTC. As protein: CASIFSGEGYGYTF.

The chain uses TRBV20-1 and TRBJ2-1; D might be TRBD1 or TRBD2, each matching 5 bases. Germline values: CDR1 DFQATT, CDR2 SNEGSKA (reference sequence). The CDR3 length is 13 residues. The chain's CDR3 is CTIRGPPKNEQFF. The DNA of the CDR3 is TGCACCATCCGGGGCCCTCCCAAAAATGAGCAGTTCTTC.

V and J are TRBV7-3 and TRBJ2-5; D unclear. The CDR3 runs to 14 residues. Per the germline V gene, CDR1 is SGHTA and CDR2 is FQGTGA. Trimming left V 5 bases short and J 2 bases short, with 12 bases between. CDR3 amino acids: CASSLSGEQETQYF. The CDR3 DNA sequence: TGTGCCAGCAGCCTCTCGGGCGAGCAAGAGACCCAGTACTTC.